Described below is a single T cell receptor (beta chain) sequence and its context. This clonotype was recorded once. Its antigen has not been determined. No much larger clone exists at a distance of one base, and base qualities are not known. A read on its own is weak evidence. This specimen's treatment or condition label, per the study, means: in vitro stimulation with specific CMV peptide epitopes to enrich CMV-specific T cells. For sequencing, an Illumina HiSeq 1500 was employed. The public reads were reprocessed in TCRdb via fastp at Q25 and MiXCR, keeping in-frame beta chains. Each CDR3 protein appears once, grouped with its most common genes and DNA. The sample includes roughly 800,000 distinct CDR3 sequences, with about 27% observed a single time. Of the sample, around 13% is held by the ten largest clones. The data derive from a study of T cell repertoires in cytomegalovirus infection (dated by TCRdb to about 2019). Regarding the research as a whole: Alongside well-studied HLA-B-restricted epitopes, the peptide stimulations were aimed at recently identified HLA-C-restricted CMV epitopes, whose presentation resists viral immunomodulation. The HLA type of each donor mattered for the analysis, because public TCR beta signatures pointed to carriage of CMV infection along with the matching HLA type. Summary of the overall study and its limitations: Carriers of CMV infection plus the relevant HLA type were discriminated by the cumulative frequency of public TCR beta family members in the study cohort and in an independent roughly 400-donor cohort. The ex vivo response was dominated by HLA-C-restricted CMV-specific TCR beta clonotypes, which also provided the single most frequent clonotype in two of eight donors.

The CDR3 holds 19 amino acids from the cysteine to the phenylalanine. Left in the record is the CDR3 DNA by itself, 57 bases read in frame from the first base. V is pruned by 3 bases and J by 0 bases, leaving 14 bases of the junction without a gene match. For CDR1 and CDR2, the germline V gene lists SGHAT and FQNNGV. The chain uses TRBV11-2 and TRBJ1-2; TRBD1 lines up with 9 middle nucleotides. The sample here was cultured CD8+ T cells from PBMCs, taken from culture after CMV antigen stimulation. This receptor was taken from a human donor in good health (CMV status not recorded). Some clones in this sample may be carry-over from other donors' samples. This receptor has the CDR3 CASSLNHGTGKSPNYGYTF. The sequenced DNA: TGTGCCAGCAGCTTGAACCACGGGACAGGGAAATCTCCTAACTATGGCTACACCTTC.